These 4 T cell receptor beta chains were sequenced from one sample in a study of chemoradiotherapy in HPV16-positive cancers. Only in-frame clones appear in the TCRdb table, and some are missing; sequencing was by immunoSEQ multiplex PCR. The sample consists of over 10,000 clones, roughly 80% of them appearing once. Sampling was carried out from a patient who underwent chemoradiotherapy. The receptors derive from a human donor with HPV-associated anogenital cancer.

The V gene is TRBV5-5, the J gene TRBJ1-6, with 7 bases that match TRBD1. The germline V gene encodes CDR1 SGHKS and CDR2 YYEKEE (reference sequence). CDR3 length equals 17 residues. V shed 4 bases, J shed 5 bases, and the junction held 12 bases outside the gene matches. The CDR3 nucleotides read TGTGCCAGCAGCACCGGACCGGGGCAGGGGGATAATTCACCCCTCCACTTT. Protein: CASSTGPGQGDNSPLHF. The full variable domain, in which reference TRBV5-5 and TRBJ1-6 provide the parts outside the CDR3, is DAGVTQSPTHLIKTRGQQVTLRCSPISGHKSVSWYQQVLGQGPQFIFQYYEKEERGRGNFPDRFSARQFPNYSSELNVNALLLGDSALYLCASSTGPGQGDNSPLHFGNGTRLTVT.

As DNA, the CDR3 is TGTGCCAGCAGTTATCCGGGACAGGGATTGGGCGAGCAGTTCTTC. Its translation: CASSYPGQGLGEQFF. The chain is built from TRBV2 and TRBJ2-1; TRBD1 matches 9 bases. The CDR3 covers 15 residues. The trim removed 5 bases at V and 10 bases at J, leaving 12 bases unmatched. Germline V gene sequence: CDR1 SNHLY, CDR2 FYNNEI.

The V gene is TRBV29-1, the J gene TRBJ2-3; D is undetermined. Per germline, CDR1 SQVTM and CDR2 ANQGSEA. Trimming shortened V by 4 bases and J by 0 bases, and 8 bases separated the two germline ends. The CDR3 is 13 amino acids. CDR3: CSVVYGSTDTQYF. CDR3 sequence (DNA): TGCAGCGTTGTATACGGTAGCACAGATACGCAGTATTTT.

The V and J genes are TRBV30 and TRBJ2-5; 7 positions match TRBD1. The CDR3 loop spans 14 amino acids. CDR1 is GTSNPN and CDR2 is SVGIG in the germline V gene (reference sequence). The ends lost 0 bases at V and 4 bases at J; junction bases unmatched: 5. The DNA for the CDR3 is TGTGCCTGGAGTGTAGGGACAGCTTCAGAGACCCAGTACTTC. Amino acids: CAWSVGTASETQYF. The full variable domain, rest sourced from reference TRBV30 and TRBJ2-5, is SQTIHQWPATLVQPVGSPLSLECTVEGTSNPNLYWYRQAAGRGLQLLFYSVGIGQISSEVPQNLSASRPQDRQFILSSKKLLLSDSGFYLCAWSVGTASETQYFGPGTRLLVL.